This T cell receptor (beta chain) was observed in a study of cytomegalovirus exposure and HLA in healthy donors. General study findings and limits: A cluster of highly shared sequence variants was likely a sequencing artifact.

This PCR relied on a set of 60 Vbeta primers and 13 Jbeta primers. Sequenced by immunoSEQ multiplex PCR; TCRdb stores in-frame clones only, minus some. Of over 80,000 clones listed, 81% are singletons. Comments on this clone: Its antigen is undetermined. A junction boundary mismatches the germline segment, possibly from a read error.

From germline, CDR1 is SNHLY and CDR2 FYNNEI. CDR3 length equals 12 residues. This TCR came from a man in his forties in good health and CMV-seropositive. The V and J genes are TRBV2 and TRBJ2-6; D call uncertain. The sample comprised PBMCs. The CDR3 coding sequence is TGTGCCAGCAGGTCTGAGGCCAACGGCCTGACTTTC. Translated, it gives CASRSEANGLTF.